Below, one T cell receptor (beta chain) is given with its context. The CDR3 runs 14 residues. V lost 5 bases, J lost 8 bases, and 6 bases stayed unmatched. Germline lookup yields CDR1 SGHVS and CDR2 FQNEAQ. The protocol was immunoSEQ multiplex PCR, while the TCRdb copy is restricted to in-frame clones and leaves out a portion. Altogether 95,000 to 150,000 clones are present, about 89% being singletons, with the ten largest covering 2.9%. These data belong to a study of control samples from healthy donors and cancer patients. The sample consisted of blood. The source is a man aged 55-75 years in good health. J is TRBJ1-6 and V is TRBV7-8, with TRBD1 matching over 7 bases. This CDR3 is CASSPTTGYSPLHF. For the CDR3, the DNA is TGTGCCAGCAGCCCCACGACAGGGTATTCACCCCTCCACTTT. The full variable domain, rest sourced from reference TRBV7-8 and TRBJ1-6, is GAGVSQSPRYKVAKRGQDVALRCDPISGHVSLFWYQQALGQGPEFLTYFQNEAQLDKSGLPSDRFFAERPEGSVSTLKIQRTQQEDSAVYLCASSPTTGYSPLHFGNGTRLTVT.